The T cell receptor beta chain under discussion was sequenced for a study of regulatory T cells in long-lasting Graves disease (dated by TCRdb to the early 2020s). Study-wide context: Patients with newly diagnosed Graves' disease had been on antithyroid drugs for under 3 months. This study used TCR sequencing and RNA sequencing of peripheral blood to compare persistent Graves' disease patients against newly diagnosed Graves' disease patients. The study took place in China and was registered as a clinical trial. A total of approximately 35 samples underwent TCR sequencing: around 13 from persistent and 20 from newly diagnosed Graves' disease patients.

Receptors were amplified or captured by multiplex PCR. Data came from an Illumina HiSeq 4000. To build TCR beta libraries, CDR3 regions were amplified by Arm-PCR using iRepertoire HTBI primers. Before sequencing, the PCR products went through gel purification. In the authors' own workflow: Gene usage analysis of CDR3 amino acid clonotypes relied on the roughly 58 TRBV and fewer than 15 TRBJ segments identified across samples. COPE and FqMerger were used to merge the filtered high-quality paired reads into contigs. BLAST was used to align contigs to IMGT TRBV, TRBD and TRBJ reference genes, with CDR3 defined following IMGT. Any clonotype with a frequency above 0.1% was classified as a highly expanded clone. Repertoire diversity was measured by Shannon entropy, and V-J evenness by the Gini coefficient. A clonotype found in more than one individual was treated as public. TCRdb's own reprocessing of the public reads used fastp at Q25 and MiXCR and kept productive beta chains. Rows with one shared CDR3 protein collapse into an entry with the most common genes and DNA. It is TCRdb's table, rather than the study itself, that gives the V and J calls and clone size. The sample contains roughly 610,000 distinct CDR3 sequences, 15% to 20% of them found a single time. The ten largest account for around 12% of the sample.

Trimming takes 6 bases off V and 2 bases off J; junction bases not matched to a gene: 7. The CDR3 has 15 amino acids, counting the end cysteine and phenylalanine. Only the CDR3 DNA is retained, 45 bases long and in frame from the first base. The germline V gene (reference sequence) sets CDR1 to LNHDA and CDR2 to SQIVND. This clonotype was counted ten times or more. The antigen this receptor binds is unknown. Base qualities are not provided; no much larger clone lies one nucleotide away. The study at large found these results: Persistent patients shared more public clonotypes among themselves (over 2,500) than newly diagnosed patients did (about 970). Sequencing and analysis were restricted to the TCR beta chain. Persistent Graves' disease patients showed lower TCR Shannon entropy and fewer highly expanded clones than newly diagnosed patients, suggesting clonal expansion. As a limitation, the authors acknowledged that the small sample size may reduce accuracy. Preferential use of TRBV28, TRBJ1-2 and TRBJ2-5 was observed in persistent disease, whereas TRBV20-1 and TRBJ2-1 were favored in newly diagnosed disease. Because the primary lesion, thyroid tissue, could not be accessed, the study looked at peripheral blood alone.

The label giving this sample's time point can be read as: newly diagnosed GD, antithyroid drugs for less than 3 months. For both TCR sequencing and RNA sequencing, RNA was extracted from PBMCs in TRIzol. The diagnosis of Graves' disease was made according to American Thyroid Association guidelines. Patients for the study were recruited at an endocrinology department in Xi'an, China. Each patient gave 7 to 9.5 milliliters of peripheral blood, collected in an EDTA anticoagulant tube. PBMCs were isolated by Ficoll Paque Plus density gradient separation without further T cell sorting. An Agilent 2100 Bioanalyzer and agarose gel were used to check RNA quality, while a NanoDrop 2000 measured RNA concentration. This sample was shared with a second study, whose subject was T cells in Graves' hyperthyroidism and ophthalmopathy. The second publication reports: Stable Graves' hyperthyroidism was defined as the absence of progression to ophthalmopathy over 18 months of follow-up. Hyperthyroidism patients were newly diagnosed, had a disease duration of under 2 months, and were aged 18 to 65 years. Patients with uncontrolled infections, other autoimmune diseases, pregnancy or lactation were excluded. Clinical symptoms, serum thyroxine and TRAb, thyroid ultrasound, and orbital computed tomography formed the basis for the diagnoses. The first round of RT-PCR for the TCR CDR3 was performed with the HTBI primer set and the Qiagen OneStep RT-PCR kit. Blood samples also contained most of the expanded thyroid clonotypes (frequency above 0.001), which suggests that blood repertoires may reflect thyroid immune responses. A model built on a 13 V-J signature distinguished ophthalmopathy from stable hyperthyroidism, reaching roughly 88% sensitivity and around 81% specificity in cross-validation and 80%/75% in testing. In validation, the model predicted progression to ophthalmopathy with 65% to 71% sensitivity and roughly 75% specificity, a median of approximately 6.5 months before onset. To identify distinguishing TCR V-J signatures, a discovery cohort of about 100 patients was used, comprising 43 with Graves' ophthalmopathy and 57 with stable Graves' hyperthyroidism. An independent validation cohort of about 19 hyperthyroidism patients and roughly 16 patients who later progressed to ophthalmopathy tested prospective prediction of ophthalmopathy. For training and testing, the 80 to 100 patients in the discovery cohort were randomly divided in a 7:3 ratio. Thyroid tissue and blood T-cell repertoires from more than 5 Graves' hyperthyroidism patients were also compared in the study. Once sampling was done, hyperthyroidism patients were given methimazole at a starting dose of 30 mg daily, whereas ophthalmopathy patients were given high-dose intravenous methylprednisolone. Libraries were constructed in a second round of multiplex PCR, after which size selection and purification were carried out. Sequencing of the libraries was done on an Illumina HiSeq2000 using paired-end 100 bp reads. SOAPnuke was used to process the raw data, throwing out any read that contained adapters or uncalled bases, had a mean Phred below 15, or lacked an exact constant-primer or identifier match. High-quality paired reads were merged with COPE v1.2.5, and unique nucleotide sequences were defined as clonotypes. MiTCR v1.1 was used to align clonotypes to the IMGT TRBV, TRBD and TRBJ reference segments. The analysis included only V-J combinations with a frequency above 0.0001, which together covered 99% to 99.2% of the repertoires. The TCS score was defined as F50 (clonal expansion) divided by E x V (chaos), with BLOSUM62-based TCRdist calculated between CDR3 peptides within each V-J. Welch's t-statistics and random forest reduced approximately 520 V-J features to 10 to 15, which were used in a naive Bayes classifier (R e1071). Sample size was not statistically predetermined, and investigators were not blinded to group allocation. TCR Vbeta CDR3 sequencing of 120 to 150 peripheral blood samples (more than 40 ophthalmopathy, roughly 72 hyperthyroidism and roughly 17 progressor patients) is reported in the paper.

Sample: peripheral blood mononuclear cells (PBMCs), taken at new diagnosis, from a patient treated with antithyroid drugs. The chain was built from TRBV19 and TRBJ2-1; 7 of the junction bases match TRBD2. The source is a man younger than 35 with Graves disease. Donor details come from another sample of the same person, matched by shared clones. The CDR3 region reads CASRRGSGAYNEQFF. The nucleotide sequence is given as TGTGCCAGTAGACGCGGGAGCGGGGCCTACAATGAGCAGTTCTTC.